Below, 8 T cell receptor beta chains from the same sample are listed, as sequenced in a study of blood T cell repertoires in COVID-19. The method was immunoSEQ multiplex PCR; TCRdb's version includes in-frame clones alone and lacks a portion of them. The profile covers 200,000 to 300,000 clones, with 70% to 90% appearing a single time and over 4% taken by the ten largest. The sample consisted of peripheral blood. The source of these receptors is a woman aged 55-75 years with COVID-19, enrolled during active disease.

This chain joins TRBV7-9 and TRBJ2-2, with 9 nucleotides matching TRBD1. The J segment lost 4 bases and the V segment lost 4 bases, leaving 7 bases of the junction unmatched. The CDR3 is made up of 16 amino acids. Germline V gives CDR1 SEHNR, CDR2 FQNEAQ (reference sequence). CDR3 residues: CASSSPTGQGTGELFF. The CDR3 DNA sequence: TGTGCCAGCAGCTCCCCCACGGGACAGGGCACCGGGGAGCTGTTTTTT.

V gene TRBV5-1 combines with J gene TRBJ1-4, with TRBD1 as a possible D gene (5 bases). V was trimmed by 2 bases and J by 0 bases, leaving 11 bases between them. Germline V gene lookup returns CDR1 SGHRS and CDR2 YFSETQ. This CDR3 has 16 amino acids. As DNA, the CDR3 is TGCGCCAGCAGCTTCTGGGGAGGGGCAACTAATGAAAAACTGTTTTTT. Translated, it gives CASSFWGGATNEKLFF.

CDR3 bases: TGTGCCAGCCAATCAGGCGCGGGATACTCTGGAAACACCATATATTTT. Residues: CASQSGAGYSGNTIYF. The chain links TRBV19 to TRBJ1-3; D ambiguous. V shed 9 bases and J shed 0 bases, with 18 bases lying between them. This CDR3 spans 16 amino acids. CDR1 is LNHDA and CDR2 is SQIVND in the germline V gene (reference sequence).

V is TRBV6-6 and J is TRBJ2-2, with 11 bases matching TRBD2. The J segment lost 2 bases and the V segment lost 6 bases, leaving 5 bases of the junction unmatched. Germline CDR1 and CDR2: MNHNY and SVGAGI (reference sequence). The CDR3 sequence is 16 residues long. Written as DNA, the CDR3 is TGTGCCAGCAGACTTAGCGGGGGGGGCAACACCGGGGAGCTGTTTTTT. This codes for CASRLSGGGNTGELFF.

The chain is built from TRBV18 and TRBJ2-7, with D possibly TRBD2 on 6 matching bases. V was cut by 3 bases and J by 0 bases, with 9 bases left in between. The CDR3 totals 14 residues. Germline V CDR1 and CDR2: KGHSH, LQKENI. For the CDR3, the DNA is TGTGCCAGCTCACCTGGCGGGGACTCCTACGAGCAGTACTTC. Translating gives CASSPGGDSYEQYF.

The genes are TRBV11-3 and TRBJ2-1, with D possibly being TRBD2 (6 bases). The CDR3 is 15 residues long. Germline loops: CDR1 SGHNT, CDR2 YENEEA. Deletions cut 5 bases from V and 7 bases from J, with 18 bases between. CDR3 DNA: TGTGCCAGCAGCAAACGGGAGTCGTCTCGGAATGAGCAGTTCTTC. The encoded protein is CASSKRESSRNEQFF.

The rearrangement uses TRBV28 and TRBJ1-2; D is possibly TRBD1 (6 bases). V was shortened by 3 bases and J by 0 bases, with 8 bases between the two germline ends. The germline V gene has CDR1 MDHEN and CDR2 SYDVKM. The CDR3 runs 14 residues. Written as DNA, the CDR3 is TGTGCCAGCAGTTTGACAGGACCTAACTATGGCTACACCTTC. This gives the protein CASSLTGPNYGYTF.

The V call is TRBV18, the J call TRBJ1-1; 9 nucleotides match TRBD1. Germline V gene sequence: CDR1 KGHSH, CDR2 LQKENI. The V gene end was trimmed by 1 base and the J gene end by 3 bases; junction bases not matched to a gene: 6. This CDR3 is built from 16 residues. The CDR3 here is CASSPQGTGFDTEAFF. The CDR3 coding sequence is TGTGCCAGCTCACCACAGGGGACAGGGTTTGACACTGAAGCTTTCTTT.